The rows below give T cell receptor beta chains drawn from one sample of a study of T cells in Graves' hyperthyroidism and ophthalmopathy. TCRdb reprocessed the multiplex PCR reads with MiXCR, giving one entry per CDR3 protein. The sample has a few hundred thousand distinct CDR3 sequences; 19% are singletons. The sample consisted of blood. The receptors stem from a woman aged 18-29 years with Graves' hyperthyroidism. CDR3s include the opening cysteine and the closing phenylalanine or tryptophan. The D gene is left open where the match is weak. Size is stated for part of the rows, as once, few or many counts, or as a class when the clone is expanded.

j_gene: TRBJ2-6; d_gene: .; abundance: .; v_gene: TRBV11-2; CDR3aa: CASSLVGGASGANVLTF
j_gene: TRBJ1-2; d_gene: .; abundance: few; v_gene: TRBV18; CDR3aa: CASSPDPARRDYGYTF
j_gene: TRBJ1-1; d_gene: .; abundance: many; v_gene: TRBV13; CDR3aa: CASSHKNTEAFF
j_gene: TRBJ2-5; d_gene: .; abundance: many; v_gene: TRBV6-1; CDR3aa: CASSPYRVGETQYF
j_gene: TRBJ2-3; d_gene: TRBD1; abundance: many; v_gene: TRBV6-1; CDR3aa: CASSELTGGTDTQYF
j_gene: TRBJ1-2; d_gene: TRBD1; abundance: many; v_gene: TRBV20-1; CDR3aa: CSAPSGTGNYGYTF
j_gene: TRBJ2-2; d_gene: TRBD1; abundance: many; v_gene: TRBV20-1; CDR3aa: CSARGTVRRTGELFF
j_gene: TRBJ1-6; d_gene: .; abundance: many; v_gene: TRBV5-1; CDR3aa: CASSLGNNSPLHF
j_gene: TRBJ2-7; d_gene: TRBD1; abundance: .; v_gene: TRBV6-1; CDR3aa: CASSLDRVVDEQYF
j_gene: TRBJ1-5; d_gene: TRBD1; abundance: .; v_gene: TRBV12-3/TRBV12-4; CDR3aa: CASTRGINQPQHF
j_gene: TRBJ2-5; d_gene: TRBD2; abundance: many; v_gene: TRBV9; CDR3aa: CASTPLAGVGETQYF
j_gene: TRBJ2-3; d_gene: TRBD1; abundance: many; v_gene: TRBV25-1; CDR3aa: CASSAIQGQGRDTQYF
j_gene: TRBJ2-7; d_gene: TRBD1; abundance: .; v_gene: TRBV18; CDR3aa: CASSPSTGVFRAEQYF
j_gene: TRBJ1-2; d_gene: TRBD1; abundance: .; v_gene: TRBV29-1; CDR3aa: CSVEAPQTDRASYGYTF
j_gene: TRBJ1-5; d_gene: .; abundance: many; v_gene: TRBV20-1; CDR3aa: CSARDRGNQPQHF
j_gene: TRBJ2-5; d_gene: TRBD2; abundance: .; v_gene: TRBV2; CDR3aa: CASRRRTGSGGVQETQYF
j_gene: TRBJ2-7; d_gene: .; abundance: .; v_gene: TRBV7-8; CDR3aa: CASIMDYDQYF
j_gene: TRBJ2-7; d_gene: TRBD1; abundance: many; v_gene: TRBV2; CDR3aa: CASISGQNYEQYF
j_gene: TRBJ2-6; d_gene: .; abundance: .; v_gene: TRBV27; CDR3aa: CASSLDNRLTGANVLTF
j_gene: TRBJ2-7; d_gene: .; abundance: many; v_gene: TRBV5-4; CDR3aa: CASSLQANYEQYF
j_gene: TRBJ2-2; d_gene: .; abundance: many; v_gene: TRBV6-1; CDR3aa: CATSRRGATGELFF
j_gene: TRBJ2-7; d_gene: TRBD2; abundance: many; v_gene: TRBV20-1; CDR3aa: CSAPRLAGAFYEQYF
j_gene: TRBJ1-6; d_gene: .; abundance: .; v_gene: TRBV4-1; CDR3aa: CASSQQIGSPLHF
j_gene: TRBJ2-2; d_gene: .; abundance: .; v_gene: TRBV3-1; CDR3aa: CASSPGTHTGELFF
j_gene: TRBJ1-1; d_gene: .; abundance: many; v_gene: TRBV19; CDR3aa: CASTRAGETGTFF
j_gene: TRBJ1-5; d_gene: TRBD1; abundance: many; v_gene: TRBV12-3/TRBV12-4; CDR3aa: CASSQRTGGGNQPQHF
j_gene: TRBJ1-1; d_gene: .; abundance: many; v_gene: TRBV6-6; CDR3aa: CASSYSPGMNTEAFF
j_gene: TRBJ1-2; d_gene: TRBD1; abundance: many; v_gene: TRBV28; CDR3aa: CASSNWGQALSSYTF
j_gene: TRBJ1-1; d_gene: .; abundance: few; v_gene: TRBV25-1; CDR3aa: CASSEFSGDSTEAFF
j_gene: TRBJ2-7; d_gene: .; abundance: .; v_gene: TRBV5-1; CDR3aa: CASSLGQPSRYEQYF
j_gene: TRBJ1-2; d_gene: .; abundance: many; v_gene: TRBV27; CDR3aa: CASSTLTGGKGRYTF
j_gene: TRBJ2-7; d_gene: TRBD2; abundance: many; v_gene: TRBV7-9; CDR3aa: CASSSTKLGGYEQYF
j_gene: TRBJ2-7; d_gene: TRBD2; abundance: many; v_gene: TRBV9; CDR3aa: CASSGSGPSSEQYF